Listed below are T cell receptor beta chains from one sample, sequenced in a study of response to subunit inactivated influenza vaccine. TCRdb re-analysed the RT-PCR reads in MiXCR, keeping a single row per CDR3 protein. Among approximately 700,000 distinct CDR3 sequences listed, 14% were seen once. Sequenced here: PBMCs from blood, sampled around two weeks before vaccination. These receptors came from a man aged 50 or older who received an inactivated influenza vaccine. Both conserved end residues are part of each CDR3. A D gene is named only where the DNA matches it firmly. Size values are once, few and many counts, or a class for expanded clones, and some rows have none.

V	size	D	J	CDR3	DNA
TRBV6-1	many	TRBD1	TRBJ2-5	CASARGQGFMETQYF	TGTGCCAGCGCTCGGGGACAGGGCTTCATGGAGACCCAGTACTTC
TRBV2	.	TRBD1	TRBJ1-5	CASSGTGGGEPQHF	TGTGCCAGCAGTGGGACAGGCGGGGGGGAGCCCCAGCATTTT
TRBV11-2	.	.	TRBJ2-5	CASSLDILGGTQYF	TGTGCCAGCAGCTTAGATATTCTCGGGGGGACCCAGTACTTC
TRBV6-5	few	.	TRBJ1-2	CASSYSITGGNYGYTF	TGTGCCAGCAGTTACTCGATTACGGGGGGGAACTATGGCTACACCTTC
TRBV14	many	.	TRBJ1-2	CASSHGTGKDGYTF	TGTGCCAGCAGCCATGGAACAGGGAAGGATGGCTACACCTTC
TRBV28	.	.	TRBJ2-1	CASSLRPAGARANEQFF	TGTGCCAGCAGTTTACGTCCGGCGGGCGCCCGGGCCAATGAGCAGTTCTTC
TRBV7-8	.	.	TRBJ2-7	CATKQGYEQYF	TGTGCCACCAAACAGGGCTACGAGCAGTACTTC
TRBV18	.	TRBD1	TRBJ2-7	CASSRGQGNIGYEQYF	TGTGCCAGCTCACGCGGACAGGGGAACATAGGGTACGAGCAGTACTTC
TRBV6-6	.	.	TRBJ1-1	CASHFRGNTEAFF	TGTGCCAGCCACTTCAGGGGTAACACTGAAGCTTTCTTT
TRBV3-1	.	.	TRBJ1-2	CASSQDFRVSYGYTF	TGTGCCAGCAGCCAAGATTTTCGGGTTAGCTATGGCTACACCTTC
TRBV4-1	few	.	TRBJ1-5	CASSQELGRNQPQHF	TGCGCCAGCAGCCAAGAATTAGGTAGGAATCAGCCCCAGCATTTT
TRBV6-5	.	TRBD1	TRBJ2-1	CASSYPKTFSLDRGQPRWDEQFF	TGTGCCAGCAGTTACCCAAAGACTTTTAGCTTGGACAGGGGGCAACCCCGTTGGGATGAGCAGTTCTTC
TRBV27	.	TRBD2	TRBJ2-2	CASSSSTPAGTTGELFF	TGTGCCAGCAGTTCCTCGACTCCAGCGGGGACGACCGGGGAGCTGTTTTTT
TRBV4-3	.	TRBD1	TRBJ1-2	CASSRNRGFGYTF	TGCGCCAGCAGCCGCAACAGGGGATTCGGCTACACCTTC
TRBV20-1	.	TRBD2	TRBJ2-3	CSARDPLAGPTDTQYF	TGCAGTGCTAGAGATCCCCTAGCGGGGCCCACAGATACGCAGTATTTT
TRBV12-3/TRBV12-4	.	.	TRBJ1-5	CASGGGGQPQHF	TGTGCCAGTGGGGGGGGCGGGCAGCCCCAGCATTTT
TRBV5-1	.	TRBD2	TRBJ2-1	CASSLLAGRNNEQFF	TGCGCCAGCAGCTTGTTAGCGGGGCGAAACAATGAGCAGTTCTTC
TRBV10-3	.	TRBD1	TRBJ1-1	CAISRDRDTEAFF	TGTGCCATCAGCCGGGACAGAGACACTGAAGCTTTCTTT
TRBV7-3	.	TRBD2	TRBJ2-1	CASSSIAGINEQFF	TGTGCCAGCAGCTCTATAGCGGGTATCAATGAGCAGTTCTTC
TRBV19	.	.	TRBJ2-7	CASTPGVGYEQYF	TGTGCCAGTACTCCAGGGGTCGGCTACGAGCAGTACTTC
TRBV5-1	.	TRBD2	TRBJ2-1	CASSPRPAGKGEQFF	TGCGCCAGCAGCCCTCGCCCAGCGGGAAAGGGTGAGCAGTTCTTC
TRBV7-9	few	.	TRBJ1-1	CASNTAGRWNTEAFF	TGTGCCAGCAACACCGCCGGGAGGTGGAACACTGAAGCTTTCTTT
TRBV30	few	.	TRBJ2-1	CAGAELVSSYNEQFF	TGTGCCGGAGCCGAATTAGTGTCTTCCTACAATGAGCAGTTCTTC
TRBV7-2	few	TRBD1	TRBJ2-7	CASSLRRGGSEQYF	TGTGCCAGCAGCTTAAGGCGAGGGGGCAGCGAGCAGTACTTC
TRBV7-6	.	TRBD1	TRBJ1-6	CASSLGTGRSPLHF	TGTGCCAGCAGCTTAGGGACAGGGCGTTCACCCCTCCACTTT
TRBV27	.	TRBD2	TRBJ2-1	CASTKSGRANEQFF	TGTGCCAGCACGAAAAGCGGGAGGGCCAATGAGCAGTTCTTC
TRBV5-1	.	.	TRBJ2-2	CASSLTVLSGELFF	TGCGCCAGCAGCTTGACCGTCTTGTCCGGGGAGCTGTTTTTT
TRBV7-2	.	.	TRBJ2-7	CASTNPRGAQEQYF	TGTGCCAGCACCAACCCAAGGGGGGCACAAGAGCAGTACTTC
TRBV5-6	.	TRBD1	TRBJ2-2	CASSLGTGWLSGELFF	TGTGCCAGCAGCTTGGGGACAGGGTGGCTGTCCGGGGAGCTGTTTTTT
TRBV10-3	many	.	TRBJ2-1	CAISRDNEQFF	TGTGCCATCAGCCGGGACAATGAGCAGTTCTTC
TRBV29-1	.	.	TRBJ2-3	CSARQATDTQYF	TGCAGCGCCAGACAAGCCACAGATACGCAGTATTTT
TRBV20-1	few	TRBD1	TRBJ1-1	CSARTWTGRAFF	TGCAGTGCTAGAACGTGGACAGGACGAGCTTTCTTT
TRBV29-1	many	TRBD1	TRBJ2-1	CSVGQGASRNEQFF	TGCAGCGTAGGACAGGGGGCGAGTAGGAATGAGCAGTTCTTC
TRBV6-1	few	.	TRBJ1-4	CASSPGLPGTNEKLFF	TGTGCCAGCAGTCCGGGACTCCCAGGGACTAATGAAAAACTGTTTTTT
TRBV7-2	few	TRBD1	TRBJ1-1	CASSFAGGRLSTEAFF	TGTGCCAGCAGCTTCGCAGGGGGGAGGTTGAGCACTGAAGCTTTCTTT
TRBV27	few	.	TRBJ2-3	CASGQSTDTQYF	TGTGCCAGCGGACAGAGCACAGATACGCAGTATTTT
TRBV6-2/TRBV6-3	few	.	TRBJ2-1	CASSYSRGIGRMGNEQFF	TGTGCCAGCAGTTACTCGAGAGGGATCGGGAGAATGGGCAATGAGCAGTTCTTC
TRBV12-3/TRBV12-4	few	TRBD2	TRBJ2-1	CASRLSGTSAYNEQFF	TGTGCCAGCAGACTTTCCGGGACTAGCGCCTACAATGAGCAGTTCTTC
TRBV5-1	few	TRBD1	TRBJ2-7	CASSLAWDRSYEQYF	TGCGCCAGCAGCTTGGCCTGGGACAGGTCCTACGAGCAGTACTTC
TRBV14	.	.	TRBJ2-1	CASSQARRSGVGNEQFF	TGTGCCAGCAGCCAAGCACGCCGTTCGGGGGTCGGGAATGAGCAGTTCTTC
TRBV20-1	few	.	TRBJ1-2	CSASENSYGYTF	TGCAGTGCTAGTGAGAACTCCTATGGCTACACCTTC
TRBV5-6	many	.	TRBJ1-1	CASSWEGTGGTEAFF	TGTGCCAGCAGCTGGGAAGGGACGGGAGGGACTGAAGCTTTCTTT
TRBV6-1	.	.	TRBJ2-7	CASRPATLPYEQYF	TGTGCCAGCAGACCTGCGACACTCCCCTACGAGCAGTACTTC
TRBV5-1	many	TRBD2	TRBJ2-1	CASSRGLANEATYNEQFF	TGCGCCAGCAGCCGGGGACTAGCTAATGAGGCTACCTACAATGAGCAGTTCTTC